Shown below are 27 T cell receptor beta chains from a single sample sequenced in a study of blood T cell dynamics during melanoma immunotherapy. This sample's time point: week 3, after first cycle of checkpoint inhibitor. Measured with immunoSEQ multiplex PCR; TCRdb has only the in-frame clones, and not every one. The table includes roughly 6,000 clones, roughly 80% detected once. This material consisted of blood, taken from a patient treated with checkpoint blockade. The receptors here all came from a human donor with melanoma. Some clones in this sample may be carry-over from other donors' samples.

The V and J genes are TRBV7-8 and TRBJ1-6; 9 bases map to TRBD1. V shed 1 base, J shed 7 bases, and the junction held 5 bases outside the gene matches. Germline CDR1 SGHVS, CDR2 FQNEAQ. This CDR3 is built from 16 residues. CDR3 protein: CASSLVGQGINSPLHF. The DNA of the CDR3 is TGTGCCAGCAGCTTAGTCGGACAGGGGATAAATTCACCCCTCCACTTT.

This clone was detected only once. This sequence joins TRBV4-2 and TRBJ2-7; TRBD2 aligns across 7 bases. The germline V gene encodes CDR1 LGHNA and CDR2 YNFKEQ. V lost 5 bases to trimming and J lost 4 bases; unmatched junction nucleotides: 5. CDR3 length equals 13 residues. The CDR3 nucleotides are TGTGCCAGCAGCTTAGAGCGGGAATACGAGCAGTACTTC. Its protein is CASSLEREYEQYF.

The J gene is TRBJ1-6, the V gene TRBV4-2; maybe TRBD1 (5 bases). The CDR3 is 13 residues long. Germline loops: CDR1 LGHNA, CDR2 YNFKEQ. Trimming cost V 4 bases and J 14 bases, with 15 bases left between them. Here the CDR3 DNA reads TGTGCCAGCAGCCCGAGCCTTGAAGGGGCCCTCCACTTT. Residues: CASSPSLEGALHF.

The rearrangement links TRBV30 to TRBJ2-7; 9 bases agree with TRBD2. Germline trimming cut 3 bases from V and 2 bases from J; bases unmatched to any gene: 2. The CDR3 is 13 amino acids. The germline gives CDR1 GTSNPN, CDR2 SVGIG (reference sequence). CDR3 loop: CAWRLAGPYEQYF. DNA of the CDR3: TGTGCCTGGAGGCTAGCGGGGCCCTACGAGCAGTACTTC.

The chain links TRBV5-6 to TRBJ2-5; D is unclear. Germline-derived CDR1 and CDR2 are SGHDT and YYEEEE. The CDR3 runs 12 residues. V shed 4 bases and J shed 5 bases, with 9 bases lying between them. The CDR3 DNA reads as TGTGCCAGCAGCCCCAGGTGGGAGACCCAGTACTTC. It is translated as CASSPRWETQYF.

With respect to this clone: The conserved closing phenylalanine or tryptophan is absent in this CDR3, likely reflecting a read error. No DNA is shown, since the ends of the CDR3 on it are uncertain; the CDR3 is the one TCRdb lists. V usage is TRBV2 and J usage is TRBJ1-1. Germline V gene sequence: CDR1 SNHLY, CDR2 FYNNEI. Termini included, the CDR3 measures 11 amino acids. The CDR3 here is CASSPTRSIDI.

This chain joins TRBV29-1 and TRBJ2-7; 14 positions match TRBD2. CDR3 length: 15 residues. CDR1 SQVTM and CDR2 ANQGSEA come from the germline V gene. J was trimmed by 5 bases and V by 4 bases; bases with no gene match: 7. The CDR3 spells CSVGGGLAGDDEQYF. The CDR3 bases are TGCAGCGTTGGGGGGGGACTAGCGGGAGATGACGAGCAGTACTTC.

Only a few counts were recorded for this clone. This chain connects TRBV9 to TRBJ1-4; 9 bases map to TRBD1. V dropped 4 bases and J dropped 6; count of bases not matched to a gene: 16. The CDR3 contains 18 residues. Germline values: CDR1 SGDLS, CDR2 YYNGEE. CDR3 loop: CASSPTPGEGQGDEKLFF. CDR3 nucleotides: TGTGCCAGCAGCCCCACTCCTGGGGAGGGACAGGGTGATGAAAAACTGTTTTTT.

The J gene is TRBJ1-5, the V gene TRBV7-2; D perhaps matches TRBD1 (5 bases). This CDR3 spans 15 amino acids. V lost 1 base, J lost 6 bases, and 13 bases lay in between. Germline lookup yields CDR1 SGHTA and CDR2 FQGNSA. The CDR3 DNA sequence: TGTGCCAGCAGCTTAGTGTACGGGGCCGGTCAGCCCCAGCATTTT. This encodes CASSLVYGAGQPQHF.

The chain recombines TRBV5-4 with TRBJ1-1; 9 nucleotides agree with TRBD1. The length of the CDR3 is 14 residues. Germline CDR1 is SGHNT and CDR2 is YYREEE (reference sequence). The ends lost 2 bases at V and 5 bases at J; junction bases unmatched: 4. The DNA for the CDR3 is TGTGCCAGCAGCTTCACAGGGGGCAGGACTGAAGCTTTCTTT. Residues: CASSFTGGRTEAFF.

The rearrangement links TRBV6-6 to TRBJ1-2; D might be TRBD1 (6 bases). V lost 4 bases to trimming and J lost 3 bases, with 12 bases between them. The germline CDR1 and CDR2 sequences are MNHNY and SVGAGI (reference sequence). The CDR3 totals 14 residues. The DNA for the CDR3 is TGTGCCAGCAGTTTGGCAGGGGAGTACTATGGCTACACCTTC. It specifies CASSLAGEYYGYTF.

This chain uses TRBV7-6 with TRBJ1-5; 7 nucleotides align to TRBD1. Trimming took 4 bases from V and 5 from J; bases not matched to a gene: 5. Germline assignment: CDR1 SGHVS and CDR2 FNYEAQ. The CDR3 is made up of 14 amino acids. CDR3 DNA sequence: TGTGCCAGCAGCTCACAGACAGGGTATCAGCCCCAGCATTTT. Translation gives CASSSQTGYQPQHF.

V usage is TRBV6-4 and J usage is TRBJ1-5; maybe TRBD1 (5 bases). Germline values: CDR1 MRHNA, CDR2 SNTAGT. The CDR3 contains 14 residues. The V end was cut by 2 bases, the J end by 7 bases, with 12 bases between. This CDR3 is CASSDVRAGQPQHF. As DNA, the CDR3 is TGTGCCAGCAGTGACGTCAGGGCAGGGCAGCCCCAGCATTTT.

V and J are TRBV5-1 and TRBJ1-2; 9 bases are a match to TRBD1. The CDR3 contains 14 residues. Germline V gene sequence: CDR1 SGHRS, CDR2 YFSETQ. Trimming removed 4 bases from V and 6 bases from J; junction bases left unmatched: 7. The DNA for the CDR3 is TGCGCCAGCAGCCCCTTTACAGGGGGCGATGGCTACACCTTC. Translating gives CASSPFTGGDGYTF.

The chain is built from TRBV18 and TRBJ1-6; D ambiguous. The V gene's germline CDR1 is KGHSH and CDR2 LQKENI. The V end lost 3 bases, the J end lost 10 bases, and 13 bases lay between the germline ends. CDR3 length: 14 residues. The CDR3 loop is CASSPKERGSPLHF. The CDR3 DNA is TGTGCCAGCTCACCCAAGGAGAGAGGATCACCCCTCCACTTT.

The chain couples TRBV19 to TRBJ1-5; D gene uncertain. CDR1 is LNHDA, CDR2 SQIVND, per germline (reference sequence). Trimming removed 5 bases at V and 0 bases at J, with 11 bases between. The CDR3 is made up of 15 amino acids. The CDR3 region has the DNA TGTGCCAGTAGTCCGCAGCGGACTAGCAATCAGCCCCAGCATTTT. Residues: CASSPQRTSNQPQHF.

The chain has TRBV29-1 and TRBJ2-7, with TRBD1 matching over 7 bases. CDR3 size: 15 residues. Germline V CDR1 and CDR2: SQVTM, ANQGSEA. With V trimmed by 3 bases and J by 5 bases, 13 bases remained unmatched. DNA for the CDR3: TGCAGCGTTGAGCTCCCGTCCGGGACAGACGACGAGCAGTACTTC. Residues: CSVELPSGTDDEQYF.

This clone appeared once. The gene calls are TRBV19 and TRBJ2-1, with D tentatively TRBD1 (6 bases). The CDR3 covers 14 residues. CDR1 and CDR2 from the germline V gene are LNHDA and SQIVND (reference sequence). V dropped 3 bases and J dropped 7 bases, with 13 bases sitting between them. The CDR3 protein is CASSINRVGNEQFF. DNA for the CDR3: TGTGCCAGTAGTATTAACAGGGTGGGGAATGAGCAGTTCTTC. The variable domain in full, with the rest retrieved from reference TRBV19 and TRBJ2-1, is DGGITQSPKYLFRKEGQNVTLSCEQNLNHDAMYWYRQDPGQGLRLIYYSQIVNDFQKGDIAEGYSVSREKKESFPLTVTSAQKNPTAFYLCASSINRVGNEQFFGPGTRLTVL.

The J gene is TRBJ2-3, the V gene TRBV11-2; D call uncertain. This CDR3 is built from 15 residues. V lost 2 bases to trimming and J lost 2 bases, with 11 bases between them. Germline V gives CDR1 SGHAT, CDR2 FQNNGV. The DNA of the CDR3 is TGTGCCAGCAGCTTACTTAGTGCCCCCACAGATACGCAGTATTTT. Protein sequence: CASSLLSAPTDTQYF.

With respect to this clone: At one of its ends the junction is not consistent with the germline gene, which may arise from a read error. J is TRBJ1-6 and V is TRBV5-3, with 9 bases lining up with TRBD1. TRBV5-3 is assigned to the ORF class and has an uncertain function. This CDR3 is built from 15 residues. The CDR3 region has the DNA TGTGCCAGCAGCTGGGACAGGGCTTTGAATTCACCCCTCCACTTT. Translation gives CASSWDRALNSPLHF.

The CDR3: CASSLQGEEEKLFF. The CDR3 DNA is TGCGCCAGCAGCCTACAGGGGGAGGAGGAAAAACTGTTTTTT. This chain uses TRBV5-1 with TRBJ1-4; TRBD1 aligns across 8 bases. The germline V gene has CDR1 SGHRS and CDR2 YFSETQ. Trimming removed 4 bases from V and 8 bases from J; junction bases left unmatched: 7. The CDR3 totals 14 residues. Drawing the rest from reference TRBV5-1 and TRBJ1-4, the complete variable domain is KAGVTQTPRYLIKTRGQQVTLSCSPISGHRSVSWYQQTPGQGLQFLFEYFSETQRNKGNFPGRFSGRQFSNSRSEMNVSTLELGDSALYLCASSLQGEEEKLFFGSGTQLSVL.

This rearrangement joins TRBV6-5 to TRBJ2-2; D not certain. The CDR3 sequence is 13 residues long. The V gene's germline CDR1 is MNHEY and CDR2 SVGAGI. Between the trimmed V and J ends, which lost 0 bases and 6 bases, there was a span of 5 bases. The CDR3 loop reads CASSYSISGELFF. The CDR3 region has the DNA TGTGCCAGCAGTTACTCGATTTCCGGGGAGCTGTTTTTT.

The chain couples TRBV19 to TRBJ1-2, with D tentatively TRBD1 (5 bases). V lost 7 bases and J lost 3, with 18 bases in between. The CDR3 sequence is 15 residues long. Germline V gives CDR1 LNHDA, CDR2 SQIVND (reference sequence). CDR3 DNA sequence: TGTGCCAGTATCCCAGCCGCGAGGGACCACTATGGCTACACCTTC. Amino acid sequence: CASIPAARDHYGYTF.

The gene calls are TRBV7-6 and TRBJ2-2; TRBD1 agrees at 7 bases. This CDR3 region has 15 residues. Germline trimming cut 8 bases from V and 6 bases from J; bases unmatched to any gene: 12. Germline-derived CDR1 and CDR2 are SGHVS and FNYEAQ. CDR3 sequence reads: CASGPQQGVPGELFF. Here the CDR3 DNA reads TGTGCCAGCGGGCCTCAGCAGGGGGTCCCCGGGGAGCTGTTTTTT. The complete variable domain, with remaining parts taken from reference TRBV7-6 and TRBJ2-2, reads GAGVSQSPRYKVTKRGQDVALRCDPISGHVSLYWYRQALGQGPEFLTYFNYEAQQDKSGLPNDRFSAERPEGSISTLTIQRTEQRDSAMYRCASGPQQGVPGELFFGEGSRLTVL.

The chain is built from TRBV6-1 and TRBJ2-4; 9 bases fit TRBD1. The V gene's germline CDR1 is MNHNS and CDR2 SASEGT. The CDR3 totals 15 residues. V lost 5 bases and J lost 6; bases outside the gene matches: 8. The CDR3 coding sequence is TGTGCCAGCAGTATACGGACAGGGGACGGAAACATTCAGTACTTC. It specifies CASSIRTGDGNIQYF.

The J gene is TRBJ2-7, the V gene TRBV11-2; D gene uncertain. Germline assignment: CDR1 SGHAT and CDR2 FQNNGV. The CDR3 length is 17 residues. The V and J ends lost 4 bases and 3 bases respectively, with 22 bases between them. The CDR3 region is CASSYRSGCPVCYEQYF. In DNA form, the CDR3 reads TGTGCCAGCAGCTATAGATCTGGGTGCCCAGTGTGCTACGAGCAGTACTTC.

Notes on this clone: At the DNA level, this CDR3 is encoded by other sequences in the same sample as well. The chain employs TRBV19 and TRBJ2-3, with 7 bases matching TRBD1. The CDR3 runs 14 residues. Germline trimming cut 4 bases from V and 4 bases from J; bases unmatched to any gene: 5. Germline V gene sequence: CDR1 LNHDA, CDR2 SQIVND (reference sequence). CDR3 sequence reads: CASSRQGSADTQYF. CDR3 nucleotide sequence: TGTGCCAGTAGTAGACAGGGTTCGGCAGATACGCAGTATTTT. The variable domain in full, completed from reference TRBV19 and TRBJ2-3, reads DGGITQSPKYLFRKEGQNVTLSCEQNLNHDAMYWYRQDPGQGLRLIYYSQIVNDFQKGDIAEGYSVSREKKESFPLTVTSAQKNPTAFYLCASSRQGSADTQYFGPGTRLTVL.